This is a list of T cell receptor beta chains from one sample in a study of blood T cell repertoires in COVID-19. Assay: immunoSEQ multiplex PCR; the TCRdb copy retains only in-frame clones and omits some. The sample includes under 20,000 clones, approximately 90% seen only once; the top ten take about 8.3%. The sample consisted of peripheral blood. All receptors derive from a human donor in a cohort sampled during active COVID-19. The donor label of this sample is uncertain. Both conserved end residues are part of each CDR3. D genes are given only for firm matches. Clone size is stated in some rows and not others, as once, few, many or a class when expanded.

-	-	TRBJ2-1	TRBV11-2	CASSLGSYNEQFF	TGTGCCAGCAGCTTGGGCAGCTACAATGAGCAGTTCTTC
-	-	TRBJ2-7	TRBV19	CASSIGLMSSYEQYF	TGTGCCAGTAGTATTGGACTGATGAGCTCCTACGAGCAGTACTTC
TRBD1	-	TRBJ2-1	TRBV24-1	CATSPGQGRTNEQFF	TGTGCCACCAGTCCTGGACAGGGACGAACAAATGAGCAGTTCTTC
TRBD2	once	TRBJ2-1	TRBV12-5	CASGLVLGREGHNEQFF	TGTGCTAGTGGTTTGGTACTGGGGCGGGAGGGGCACAATGAGCAGTTCTTC
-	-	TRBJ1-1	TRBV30	CAWSPSALGEAFF	TGTGCCTGGAGTCCTAGCGCATTGGGTGAAGCTTTCTTT
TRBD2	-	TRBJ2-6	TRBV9	CASSVGAGTGANVLTF	TGTGCCAGCAGCGTAGGAGCGGGGACTGGGGCCAACGTCCTGACTTTC
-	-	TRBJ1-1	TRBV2	CASSYTKTEAFF	TGTGCCAGCAGTTACACCAAGACTGAAGCTTTCTTT
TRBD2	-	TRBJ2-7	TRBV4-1	CASSQLLGRIRTGGPYEQYF	TGCGCCAGCAGCCAACTCCTCGGGCGAATTCGGACGGGAGGACCCTACGAGCAGTACTTC
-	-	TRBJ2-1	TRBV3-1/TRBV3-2	CASSPRRDNEQFF	TGTGCCAGCAGCCCTAGACGTGACAATGAGCAGTTCTTC
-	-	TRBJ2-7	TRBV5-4	CASSPDRSSYEQYF	TGTGCCAGCAGCCCCGACAGGAGCTCCTACGAGCAGTACTTC
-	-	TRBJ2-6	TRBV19	CASSMGAGANVLTF	TGTGCCAGTAGTATGGGAGCTGGGGCCAACGTCCTGACTTTC
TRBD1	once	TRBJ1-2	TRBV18	CASSRTGGDQASGYTF	TGTGCCAGCTCTCGGACAGGAGGGGACCAGGCTTCTGGCTACACCTTC
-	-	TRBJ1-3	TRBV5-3	CARSLGSYSGNTIYF	TGTGCCAGAAGCTTGGGGAGTTACTCTGGAAACACCATATATTTT
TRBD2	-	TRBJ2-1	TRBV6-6	CASSYSGGRMNNEQFF	TGTGCCAGCAGTTACTCCGGCGGGAGGATGAACAATGAGCAGTTCTTC
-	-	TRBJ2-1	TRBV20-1	CSAHSYNEQFF	TGCAGTGCCCACTCCTACAATGAGCAGTTCTTC
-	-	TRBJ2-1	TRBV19	CASSRRDEQFF	TGTGCCAGTAGCCGCAGGGATGAGCAGTTCTTC
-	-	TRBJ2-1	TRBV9	CASSDRGNSYNEQFF	TGTGCCAGCAGCGACCGGGGAAACTCCTACAATGAGCAGTTCTTC
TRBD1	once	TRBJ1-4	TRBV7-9	CASSLGDSENEKLFF	TGTGCCAGCAGCTTAGGGGACAGTGAAAATGAAAAACTGTTTTTT
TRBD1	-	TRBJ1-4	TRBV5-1	CASSWTGVNVGEKLFF	TGCGCCAGTTCCTGGACAGGGGTGAATGTTGGAGAAAAACTGTTTTTT
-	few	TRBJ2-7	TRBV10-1	CASSESIGAPAQYF	TGCGCCAGCAGTGAGTCCATCGGTGCCCCCGCGCAGTACTTC
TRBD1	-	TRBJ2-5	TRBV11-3	CASTRGGDRGYQETQYF	TGTGCCAGCACCAGGGGGGGGGACAGGGGATATCAAGAGACCCAGTACTTC
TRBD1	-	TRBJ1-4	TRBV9	CASSGRTGLTDEKLFF	TGTGCCAGCAGCGGAAGGACAGGCCTGACGGATGAAAAACTGTTTTTT
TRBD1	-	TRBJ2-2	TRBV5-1	CASSLSGQGARGAGELFF	TGCGCCAGCAGCTTGTCAGGGCAGGGGGCGCGCGGTGCCGGGGAGCTGTTTTTT
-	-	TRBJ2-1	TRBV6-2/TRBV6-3	CASSYLDLPTSYEQFF	TGTGCCAGCAGTTACCTAGATCTACCAACTAGCTATGAGCAGTTCTTC
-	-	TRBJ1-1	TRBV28	CASRRTPYTEAFF	TGTGCCAGCAGGCGGACACCTTACACTGAAGCTTTCTTT
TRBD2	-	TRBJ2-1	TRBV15	CATSREREYEQFF	TGTGCCACCAGCAGAGAGCGGGAGTATGAGCAGTTCTTC
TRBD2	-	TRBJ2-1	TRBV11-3	CASRGDLAGVRNEQFF	TGTGCCAGCAGGGGGGATTTAGCGGGAGTTAGAAATGAGCAGTTCTTC
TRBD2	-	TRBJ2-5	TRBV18	CASSSGTSGSGQETQYF	TGTGCCAGCTCATCCGGGACTAGCGGGAGTGGACAAGAGACCCAGTACTTC
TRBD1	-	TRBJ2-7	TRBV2	CASSLQGSYEQYF	TGTGCCAGCAGCCTACAGGGGTCCTACGAGCAGTACTTC
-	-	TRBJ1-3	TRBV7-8	CASSWSFTSSGNTIYF	TGTGCCAGCAGCTGGTCGTTTACAAGCTCTGGAAACACCATATATTTT
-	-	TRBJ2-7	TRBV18	CASAPDSKNEQYF	TGTGCCAGCGCGCCGGACAGCAAAAACGAGCAGTACTTC
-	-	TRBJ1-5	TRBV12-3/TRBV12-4	CASSLHLGQPQHF	TGTGCCAGCAGTTTACACCTCGGTCAGCCCCAGCATTTT
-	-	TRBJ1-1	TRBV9	CASSQTVNTEAFF	TGTGCCAGCAGCCAGACAGTGAACACTGAAGCTTTCTTT
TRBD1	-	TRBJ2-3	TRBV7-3	CASSLNGQGSDTQYF	TGTGCCAGCAGCTTAAACGGACAGGGGTCAGATACGCAGTATTTT
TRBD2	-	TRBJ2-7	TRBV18	CASSPYSGDTYEQYF	TGTGCCAGCTCACCGTATAGCGGGGACACCTACGAGCAGTACTTC
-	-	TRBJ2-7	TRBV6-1	CASSEEGTAVVHEQYF	TGTGCCAGCAGTGAAGAGGGGACTGCGGTCGTCCACGAGCAGTACTTC
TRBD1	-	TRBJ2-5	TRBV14	CASSPWTGSRETQYF	TGTGCCAGCAGCCCGTGGACAGGGTCCCGGGAGACCCAGTACTTC
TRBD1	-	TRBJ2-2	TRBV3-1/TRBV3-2	CASSQRTGLRGTGELFF	TGTGCCAGCAGCCAGAGGACAGGGTTGAGAGGAACCGGGGAGCTGTTTTTT
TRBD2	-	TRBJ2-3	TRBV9	CASSVESGGRAGDTQYF	TGTGCCAGCAGCGTAGAAAGCGGCGGGAGGGCCGGAGATACGCAGTATTTT
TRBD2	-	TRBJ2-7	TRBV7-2	CASSLWGTSSYEQYF	TGTGCCAGCAGCTTATGGGGGACTAGCAGCTACGAGCAGTACTTC
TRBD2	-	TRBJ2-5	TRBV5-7	CASSLRGLAGGTGETQYF	TGTGCCAGCAGCTTGAGGGGACTAGCGGGAGGGACTGGAGAGACCCAGTACTTC
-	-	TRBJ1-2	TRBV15	CATSRAGTNYGYTF	TGTGCCACCAGCAGAGCAGGGACTAACTATGGCTACACCTTC
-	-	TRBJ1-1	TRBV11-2	CASSPSGQSMNTEAFF	TGTGCCAGCAGCCCAAGTGGGCAGAGTATGAACACTGAAGCTTTCTTT
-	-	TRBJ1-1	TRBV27	CASSLWGLDTEAFF	TGTGCCAGCAGTTTATGGGGGCTGGACACTGAAGCTTTCTTT
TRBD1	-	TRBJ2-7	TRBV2	CASSARDRGSGEQYF	TGTGCCAGCAGTGCCAGGGACAGGGGGTCGGGCGAGCAGTACTTC
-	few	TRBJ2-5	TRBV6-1	CASSEMASGVGETQYF	TGTGCCAGCAGTGAAATGGCGTCGGGAGTGGGAGAGACCCAGTACTTC
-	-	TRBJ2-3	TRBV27	CASSRSGWSGDTQYF	TGTGCCAGCAGTCGTTCAGGGTGGAGTGGAGATACGCAGTATTTT
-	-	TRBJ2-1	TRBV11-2	CASSFNQLAVEQFF	TGTGCCAGCAGCTTCAATCAGCTAGCAGTCGAGCAGTTCTTC
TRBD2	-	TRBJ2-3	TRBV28	CASSLYGGGSTDTQYF	TGTGCCAGCAGTTTATATGGGGGAGGGAGCACAGATACGCAGTATTTT
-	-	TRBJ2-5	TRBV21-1	CASLLAGVTRGQETQYF	TGTGCCAGCCTTCTAGCGGGAGTCACCCGGGGACAAGAGACCCAGTACTTC
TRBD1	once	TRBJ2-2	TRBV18	CASSPDRGTNTGELFF	TGTGCCAGCTCACCCGACAGGGGGACGAACACCGGGGAGCTGTTTTTT
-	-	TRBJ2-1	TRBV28	CASSLAGYEQFF	TGTGCCAGCAGTTTAGCGGGCTATGAGCAGTTCTTC
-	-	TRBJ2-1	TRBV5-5	CASSLERSFYNEQFF	TGTGCCAGCAGCTTGGAGCGTAGTTTCTACAATGAGCAGTTCTTC
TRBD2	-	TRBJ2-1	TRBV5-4	CASSLTSGNTNEQFF	TGTGCCAGCAGCTTGACTAGCGGGAATACGAATGAGCAGTTCTTC
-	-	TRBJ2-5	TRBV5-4	CASSLALQETQYF	TGTGCCAGCAGCTTGGCCCTCCAAGAGACCCAGTACTTC
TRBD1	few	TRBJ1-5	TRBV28	CASRFTGDSNQPQHF	TGTGCCAGCAGGTTCACAGGGGATAGCAATCAGCCCCAGCATTTT
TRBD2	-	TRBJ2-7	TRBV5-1	CASSLLGQAAGGGEQYF	TGCGCCAGCAGCTTACTGGGCCAGGCAGCGGGAGGTGGCGAGCAGTACTTC
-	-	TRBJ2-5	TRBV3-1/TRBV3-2	CASSQDRKETQYF	TGTGCCAGCAGCCAAGACAGGAAAGAGACCCAGTACTTC
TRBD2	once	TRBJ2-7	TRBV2	CASSESGGVTHF	TGTGCCAGCAGTGAATCGGGGGGAGTAACACACTTC
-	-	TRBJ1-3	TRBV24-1	CATRDSSPKRNTIYF	TGTGCCACCAGGGACAGTTCTCCAAAAAGAAACACCATATATTTT